This T cell receptor (beta chain) comes out of a study of CD8 T cells in ankylosing spondylitis. Study-wide results and caveats: Reports say disease-linked clones showed up significantly more in matched ankylosing spondylitis synovial fluid.

Per germline, CDR1 WSHSY and CDR2 SAAADI. J was trimmed by 4 bases and V by 8 bases; bases with no gene match: 6. The length of the CDR3 is 15 residues. The sample holds many counts of this clonotype. No antigen is known for it. MiXCR, run by TCRdb on the 5' RACE reads, gives a single entry per CDR3 protein. The sample consists of 150,000 to 200,000 distinct CDR3 sequences, about an eighth of them appearing once. This TCR was sampled from a female donor with ankylosing spondylitis or in good health (not recorded which). The gene calls are TRBV10-2 and TRBJ2-1; TRBD2 agrees at 12 bases. The sample comprised blood, either unsorted or a sorted T cell fraction (not recorded which). The CDR3 reads CASSPGLAGYNEQFF. The CDR3, as DNA: TGCGCCAGCTCCCCGGGACTAGCGGGTTACAATGAGCAGTTCTTC.